The sequence of this TCR beta chain was determined in a study of blood T cell repertoires in COVID-19. Trimming stripped 3 bases from V and 1 base from J, with 18 bases between. The CDR3 consists of 17 residues. From germline, CDR1 is KGHSH and CDR2 LQKENI. Assay: immunoSEQ multiplex PCR; the TCRdb copy retains only in-frame clones and omits some. The sample carries under 300,000 clones, around 90% recorded once. Sequencing used PBMCs or T cells enriched from blood (not recorded which). The clonotype originates from a woman aged 25 to 39 who had recovered from COVID-19. This sequence joins TRBV18 and TRBJ1-1; D may be TRBD1 (6 bases). CDR3 sequence reads: CASSPVKQGGGNTEAFF. CDR3 coding DNA: TGTGCCAGCTCACCGGTAAAACAGGGAGGGGGGAACACTGAAGCTTTCTTT.